This T cell receptor beta chain originates from a study of cytomegalovirus exposure and HLA in healthy donors. Whole-study findings and limits: The study reported that TCR beta sequences accurately predicted HLA-A and HLA-B alleles in most subjects. In a later analysis, TCR beta V- and J-gene trimming was associated with a missense DCLRE1C variant.

A multiplex PCR was run with 60 Vbeta primers and 13 Jbeta primers. Some clones are missing from TCRdb's copy, which holds only in-frame ones; the method was immunoSEQ multiplex PCR. The sample has 110,000 to 150,000 clones; the top ten hold approximately 0.88%. Remarks on this clone: Its matching antigen is unknown.

This receptor was identified in a male donor in good health and CMV-seronegative. Sequenced sample: PBMCs.

In DNA form, the CDR3 reads TGTGCCAGCAGCGCTTATGGGACAGGTAGCACAGATACGCAGTATTTT. It specifies CASSAYGTGSTDTQYF. This chain connects TRBV9 to TRBJ2-3; 8 nucleotides line up with TRBD1. This CDR3 comprises 16 residues. V shed 3 bases and J 0 bases; nucleotides not matched to a gene: 6. The V gene's germline CDR1 is SGDLS and CDR2 YYNGEE.